This T cell receptor (beta chain) was observed in a study of T cells in Graves' hyperthyroidism and ophthalmopathy. The wider study: Pretreatment peripheral blood was obtained at initial diagnosis. Study observations and caveats: Most clonotypes expanded in thyroid above 0.001 were likewise present in blood. Ophthalmopathy was separated from stable hyperthyroidism by a 13 V-J model.

CDR3 length: 14 amino acids. Trimming took off 5 bases at V and 3 bases at J, with 13 bases between the two ends. CDR1 and CDR2 from the germline V gene are MNHEY and SMNVEV (reference sequence). For the diagnoses, clinical symptoms, serum thyroxine and TRAb, thyroid ultrasound and orbital computed tomography were used. The sample holds many counts of this clonotype. Its antigen is unidentified. The TCR beta CDR3 regions underwent amplification using RNA transcripts as the source. First-round RT-PCR targeting the TCR CDR3 was performed with the HTBI primer set. TCRdb redid the calling of the multiplex PCR reads with MiXCR, one entry per CDR3 protein. The sample has about 530,000 distinct CDR3 sequences; over 15% are singletons.

What was sequenced was blood. The chain couples TRBV27 to TRBJ1-1; maybe TRBD1 (5 bases). The receptor comes from a woman aged 18-30 years with Graves' ophthalmopathy. The CDR3 here is CASSLRVGYTEAFF. In nucleotides, the CDR3 is TGTGCCAGCAGTCTCAGGGTGGGATACACTGAAGCTTTCTTT.